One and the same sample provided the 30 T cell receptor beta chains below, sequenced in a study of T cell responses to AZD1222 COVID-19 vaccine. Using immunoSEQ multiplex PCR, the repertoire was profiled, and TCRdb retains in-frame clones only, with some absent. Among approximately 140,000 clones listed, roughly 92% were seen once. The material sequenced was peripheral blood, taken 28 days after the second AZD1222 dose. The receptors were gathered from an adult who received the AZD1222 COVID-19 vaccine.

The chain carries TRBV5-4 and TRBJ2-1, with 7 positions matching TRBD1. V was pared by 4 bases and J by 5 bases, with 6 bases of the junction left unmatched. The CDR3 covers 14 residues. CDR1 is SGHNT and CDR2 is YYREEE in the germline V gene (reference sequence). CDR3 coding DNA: TGTGCCAGCAGCACCCCCGGGACAGACAATGAGCAGTTCTTC. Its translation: CASSTPGTDNEQFF.

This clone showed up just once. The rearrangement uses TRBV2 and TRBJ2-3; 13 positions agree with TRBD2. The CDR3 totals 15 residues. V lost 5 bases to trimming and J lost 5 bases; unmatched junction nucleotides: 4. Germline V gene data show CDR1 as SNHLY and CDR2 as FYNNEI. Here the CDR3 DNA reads TGTGCCAGCAGTCCCGGGACTAGCGGGAAAGATACGCAGTATTTT. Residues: CASSPGTSGKDTQYF.

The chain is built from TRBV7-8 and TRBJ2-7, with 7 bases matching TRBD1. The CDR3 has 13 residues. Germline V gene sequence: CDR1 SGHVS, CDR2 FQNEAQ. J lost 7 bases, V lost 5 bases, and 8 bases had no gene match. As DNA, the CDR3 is TGTGCCAGCAGCCCACAGGGGCCACTAGAGCAGTACGTC. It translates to CASSPQGPLEQYV.

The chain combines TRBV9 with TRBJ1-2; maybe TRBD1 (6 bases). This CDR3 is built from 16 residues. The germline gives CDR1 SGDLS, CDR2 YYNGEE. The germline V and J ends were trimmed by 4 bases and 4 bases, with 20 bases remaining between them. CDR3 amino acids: CASSPGGGHPSYGYTF. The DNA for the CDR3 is TGTGCCAGCAGCCCCGGGGGGGGCCACCCTAGCTATGGCTACACCTTC.

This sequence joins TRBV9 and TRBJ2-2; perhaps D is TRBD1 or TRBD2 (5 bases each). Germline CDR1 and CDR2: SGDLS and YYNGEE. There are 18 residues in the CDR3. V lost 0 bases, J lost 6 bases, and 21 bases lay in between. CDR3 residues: CASSVEPGSRGSAGELFF. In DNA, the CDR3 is TGTGCCAGCAGCGTAGAACCAGGGTCGAGGGGTTCGGCCGGGGAGCTGTTTTTT. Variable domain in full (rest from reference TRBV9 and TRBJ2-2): DSGVTQTPKHLITATGQRVTLRCSPRSGDLSVYWYQQSLDQGLQFLIQYYNGEERAKGNILERFSAQQFPDLHSELNLSSLELGDSALYFCASSVEPGSRGSAGELFFGEGSRLTVL.

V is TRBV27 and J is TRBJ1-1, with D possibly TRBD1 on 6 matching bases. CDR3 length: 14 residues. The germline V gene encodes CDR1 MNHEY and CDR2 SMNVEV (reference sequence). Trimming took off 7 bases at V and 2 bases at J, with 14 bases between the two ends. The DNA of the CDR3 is TGTGCCAGCACCCCGGGGGACACCAACACTGAAGCTTTCTTT. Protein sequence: CASTPGDTNTEAFF.

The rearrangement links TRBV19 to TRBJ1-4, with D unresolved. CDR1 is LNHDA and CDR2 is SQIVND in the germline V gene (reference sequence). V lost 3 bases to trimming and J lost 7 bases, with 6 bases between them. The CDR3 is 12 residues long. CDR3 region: CASSMRVEKLFF. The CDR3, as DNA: TGTGCCAGTAGTATGCGGGTTGAAAAACTGTTTTTT.

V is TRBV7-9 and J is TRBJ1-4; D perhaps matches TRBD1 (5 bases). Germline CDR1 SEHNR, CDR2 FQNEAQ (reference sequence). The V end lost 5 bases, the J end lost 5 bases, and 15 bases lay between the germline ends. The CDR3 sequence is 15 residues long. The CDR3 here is CASSPPGGANEKLFF. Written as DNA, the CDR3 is TGTGCCAGCAGCCCCCCTGGGGGAGCAAATGAAAAACTGTTTTTT.

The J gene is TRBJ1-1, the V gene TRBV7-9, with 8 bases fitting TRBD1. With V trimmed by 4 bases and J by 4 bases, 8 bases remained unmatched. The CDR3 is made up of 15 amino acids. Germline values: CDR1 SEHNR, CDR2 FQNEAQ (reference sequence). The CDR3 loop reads CASSSPQGVGTEAFF. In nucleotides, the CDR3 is TGTGCCAGCAGCTCCCCACAGGGGGTGGGCACTGAAGCTTTCTTT.

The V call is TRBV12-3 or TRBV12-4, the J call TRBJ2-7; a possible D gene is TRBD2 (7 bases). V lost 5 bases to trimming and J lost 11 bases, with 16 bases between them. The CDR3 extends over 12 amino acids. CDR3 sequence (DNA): TGTGCCAGCAGTGGGCGGGGGCTCTCGGAGTACTTC. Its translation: CASSGRGLSEYF.

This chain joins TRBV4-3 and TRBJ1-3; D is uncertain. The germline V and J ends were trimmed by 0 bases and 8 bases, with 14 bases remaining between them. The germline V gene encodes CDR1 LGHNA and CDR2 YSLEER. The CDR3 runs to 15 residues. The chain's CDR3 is CASSQEAHSTDTIYF. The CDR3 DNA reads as TGCGCCAGCAGCCAAGAAGCGCACAGTACGGACACCATATATTTT.

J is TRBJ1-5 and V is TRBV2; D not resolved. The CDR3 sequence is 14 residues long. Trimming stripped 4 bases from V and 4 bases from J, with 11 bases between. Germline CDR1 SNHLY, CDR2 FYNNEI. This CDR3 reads CASSGSTRNQPQHF. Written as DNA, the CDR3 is TGTGCCAGCAGTGGCAGTACAAGGAATCAGCCCCAGCATTTT.

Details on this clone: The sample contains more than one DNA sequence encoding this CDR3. CDR3: CASSFGPTEAFF. In DNA form, the CDR3 reads TGTGCCAGCAGTTTCGGTCCCACTGAAGCTTTCTTT. The chain recombines TRBV12-3 or TRBV12-4 with TRBJ1-1; D gene uncertain. V was shortened by 3 bases and J by 4 bases, with 6 bases between the two germline ends. The CDR3 runs to 12 residues.

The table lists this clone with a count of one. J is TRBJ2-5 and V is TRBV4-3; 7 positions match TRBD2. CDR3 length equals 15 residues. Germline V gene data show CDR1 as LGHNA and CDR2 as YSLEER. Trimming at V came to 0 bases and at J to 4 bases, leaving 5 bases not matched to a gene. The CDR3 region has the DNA TGCGCCAGCAGCCAAGAGGGAGGGCCGGGAGAGACCCAGTACTTC. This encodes CASSQEGGPGETQYF.

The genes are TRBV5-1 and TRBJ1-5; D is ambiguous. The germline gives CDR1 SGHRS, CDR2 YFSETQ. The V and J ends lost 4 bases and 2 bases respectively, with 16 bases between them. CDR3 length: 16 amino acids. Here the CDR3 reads CASSPGLSGGNQPQHF. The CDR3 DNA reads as TGCGCCAGCAGCCCCGGCCTTAGCGGGGGCAATCAGCCCCAGCATTTT.

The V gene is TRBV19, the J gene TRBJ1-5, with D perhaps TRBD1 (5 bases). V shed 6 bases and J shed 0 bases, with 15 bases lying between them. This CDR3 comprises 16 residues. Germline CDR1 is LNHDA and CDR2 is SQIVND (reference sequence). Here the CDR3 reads CASRTLSGASNQPQHF. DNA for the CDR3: TGTGCCAGTAGAACACTATCCGGGGCTAGCAATCAGCCCCAGCATTTT.

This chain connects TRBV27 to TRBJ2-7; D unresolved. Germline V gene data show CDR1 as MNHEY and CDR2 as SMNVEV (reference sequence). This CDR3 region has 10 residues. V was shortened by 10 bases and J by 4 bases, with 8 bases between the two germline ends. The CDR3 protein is CATWRYEQYV. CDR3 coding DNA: TGTGCCACCTGGCGGTACGAGCAGTACGTC.

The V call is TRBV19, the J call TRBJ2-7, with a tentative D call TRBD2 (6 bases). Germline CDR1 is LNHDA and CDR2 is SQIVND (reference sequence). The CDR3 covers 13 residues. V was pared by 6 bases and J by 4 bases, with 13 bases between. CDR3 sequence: CASSPGGIYEQYV. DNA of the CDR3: TGTGCCAGTAGCCCGGGCGGGATTTACGAGCAGTACGTC.

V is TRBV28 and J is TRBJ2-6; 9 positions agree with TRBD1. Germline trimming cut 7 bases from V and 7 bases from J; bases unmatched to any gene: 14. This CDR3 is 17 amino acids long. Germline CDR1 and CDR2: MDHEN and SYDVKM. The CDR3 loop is CASKPPGTGSSANVLTF. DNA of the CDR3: TGTGCCAGCAAACCCCCCGGGACAGGGAGTAGCGCCAACGTCCTGACTTTC.

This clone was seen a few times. The CDR3 DNA reads as TGTGCCAGCAGCCTGGGACAGGGGGGTATGAATGGCTACACCTTC. This gives the protein CASSLGQGGMNGYTF. The chain combines TRBV4-2 with TRBJ1-2, with 11 bases matching TRBD1. V was clipped by 4 bases and J by 6 bases; unmatched bases: 7. Germline-derived CDR1 and CDR2 are LGHNA and YNFKEQ. CDR3 length: 15 residues.

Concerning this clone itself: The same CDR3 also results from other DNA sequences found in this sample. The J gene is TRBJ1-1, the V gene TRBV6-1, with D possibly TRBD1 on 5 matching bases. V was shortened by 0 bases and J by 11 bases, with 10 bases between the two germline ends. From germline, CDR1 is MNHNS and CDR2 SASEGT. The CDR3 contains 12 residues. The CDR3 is CASSEARTRAFF. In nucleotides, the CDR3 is TGTGCCAGCAGTGAAGCCCGGACAAGGGCTTTCTTT.

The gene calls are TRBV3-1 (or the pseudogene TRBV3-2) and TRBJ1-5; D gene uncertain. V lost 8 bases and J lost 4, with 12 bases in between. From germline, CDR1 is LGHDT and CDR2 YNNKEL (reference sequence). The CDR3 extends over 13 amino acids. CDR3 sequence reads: CASSQVRNQPQHF. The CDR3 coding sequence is TGTGCCAGCTCCCAGGTTCGTAATCAGCCCCAGCATTTT.

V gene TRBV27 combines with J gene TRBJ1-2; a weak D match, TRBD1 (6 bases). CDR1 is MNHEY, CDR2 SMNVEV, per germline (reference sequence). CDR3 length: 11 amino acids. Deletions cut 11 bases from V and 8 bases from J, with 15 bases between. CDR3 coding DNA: TGTGCCGCTCGAGGGGGGCTAGGCTACACCTTC. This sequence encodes CAARGGLGYTF.

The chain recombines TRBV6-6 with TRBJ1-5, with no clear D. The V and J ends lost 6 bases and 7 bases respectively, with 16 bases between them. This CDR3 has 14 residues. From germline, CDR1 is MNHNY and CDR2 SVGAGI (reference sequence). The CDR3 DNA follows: TGTGCCAGCAGCCAAATGGGGATCGGACAGCCCCAGCATTTT. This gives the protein CASSQMGIGQPQHF.

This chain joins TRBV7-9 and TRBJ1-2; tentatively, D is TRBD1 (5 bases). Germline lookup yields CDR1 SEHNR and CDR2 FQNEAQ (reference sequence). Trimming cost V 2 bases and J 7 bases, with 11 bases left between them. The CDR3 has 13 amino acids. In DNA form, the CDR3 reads TGTGCCAGCAGCTTACAACAGGAAAGTGGCTACACCTTC. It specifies CASSLQQESGYTF.

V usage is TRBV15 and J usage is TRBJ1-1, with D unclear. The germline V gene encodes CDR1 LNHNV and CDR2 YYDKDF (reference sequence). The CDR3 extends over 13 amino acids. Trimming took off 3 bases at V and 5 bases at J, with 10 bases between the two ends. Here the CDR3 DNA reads TGTGCCACCAGCAGGGCAGGAGGGACTGAAGCTTTCTTT. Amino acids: CATSRAGGTEAFF.

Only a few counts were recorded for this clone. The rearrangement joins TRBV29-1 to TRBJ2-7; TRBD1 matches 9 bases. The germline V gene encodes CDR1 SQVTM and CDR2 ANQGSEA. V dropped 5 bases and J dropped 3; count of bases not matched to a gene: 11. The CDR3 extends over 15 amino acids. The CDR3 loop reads CSVSPPGQGDYEQYF. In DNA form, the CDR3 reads TGCAGCGTTTCTCCCCCGGGACAGGGCGACTACGAGCAGTACTTC.

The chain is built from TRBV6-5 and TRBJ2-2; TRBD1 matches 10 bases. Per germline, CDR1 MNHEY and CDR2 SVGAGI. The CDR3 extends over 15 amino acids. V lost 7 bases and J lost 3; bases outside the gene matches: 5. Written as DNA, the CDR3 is TGTGCCAGCAAATGGACAGGGGGTGACACCGGGGAGCTGTTTTTT. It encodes CASKWTGGDTGELFF.

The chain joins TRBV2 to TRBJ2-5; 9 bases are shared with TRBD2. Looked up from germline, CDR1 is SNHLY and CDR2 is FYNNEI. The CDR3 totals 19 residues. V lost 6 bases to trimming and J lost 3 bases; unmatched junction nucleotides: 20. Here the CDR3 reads CASRVSRARGGQSKETQYF. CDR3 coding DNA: TGTGCCAGCAGGGTGTCCCGGGCGCGGGGGGGCCAAAGTAAAGAGACCCAGTACTTC.

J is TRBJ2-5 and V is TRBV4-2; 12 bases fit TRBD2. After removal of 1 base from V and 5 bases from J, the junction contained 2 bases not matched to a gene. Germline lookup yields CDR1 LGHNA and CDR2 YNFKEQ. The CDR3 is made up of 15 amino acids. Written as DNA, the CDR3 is TGTGCCAGCAGCCAAGGGACTAGCGGGATGGAGACCCAGTACTTC. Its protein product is CASSQGTSGMETQYF.